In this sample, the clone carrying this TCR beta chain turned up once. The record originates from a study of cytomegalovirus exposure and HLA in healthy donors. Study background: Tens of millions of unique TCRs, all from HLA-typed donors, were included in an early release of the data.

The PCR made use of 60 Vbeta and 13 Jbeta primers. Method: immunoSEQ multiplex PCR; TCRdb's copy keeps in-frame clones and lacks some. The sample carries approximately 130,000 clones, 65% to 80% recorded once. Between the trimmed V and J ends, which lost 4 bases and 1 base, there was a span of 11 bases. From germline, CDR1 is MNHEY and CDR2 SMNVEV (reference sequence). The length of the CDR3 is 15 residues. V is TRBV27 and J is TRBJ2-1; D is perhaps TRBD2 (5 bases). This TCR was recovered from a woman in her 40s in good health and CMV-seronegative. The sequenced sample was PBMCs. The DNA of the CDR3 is TGTGCCAGCAGTTGGTCCGGGATGTCCTACAATGAGCAGTTCTTC. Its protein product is CASSWSGMSYNEQFF.